Following are 22 T cell receptor beta chains from one sample sequenced in a study of blood T cell repertoires in COVID-19. TCRdb's table, derived via immunoSEQ multiplex PCR, lists solely in-frame clones and lacks some. The sample has some 250,000 clones, approximately 84% seen once. Sequencing was carried out using PBMCs or T cells enriched from blood (not recorded which). The receptors derive from a man aged 18 to 30 who had recovered from COVID-19.

The chain joins TRBV5-1 to TRBJ2-7; D perhaps matches TRBD2 (5 bases). CDR3 length equals 14 residues. The germline V gene encodes CDR1 SGHRS and CDR2 YFSETQ. Trimming left V 0 bases short and J 1 base short, with 8 bases between. The chain's CDR3 is CASSLVRGSYEQYF. CDR3 sequence (DNA): TGCGCCAGCAGCTTGGTCCGCGGGTCCTACGAGCAGTACTTC.

The V and J genes are TRBV15 and TRBJ2-1, with D tentatively TRBD2 (6 bases). The CDR3 totals 17 residues. Looked up from germline, CDR1 is LNHNV and CDR2 is YYDKDF (reference sequence). V was clipped by 3 bases and J by 8 bases, with 23 bases between them. The CDR3 loop is CATSRTPITGVVDEQFF. DNA for the CDR3: TGTGCCACCAGCAGGACCCCTATAACGGGAGTAGTAGATGAGCAGTTCTTC.

The DNA of the CDR3 is TGTGCCAGCTCTGTAACGGGACTAGCAACGGAGCAGTTCTTC. It yields the protein CASSVTGLATEQFF. The chain couples TRBV18 to TRBJ2-1, with 9 bases lining up with TRBD2. Per the germline V gene, CDR1 is KGHSH and CDR2 is LQKENI. This CDR3 comprises 14 residues. V gave up 6 bases and J gave up 10 bases; unmatched junction bases: 10.

This chain joins TRBV11-3 and TRBJ2-3; perhaps TRBD2 as D (7 bases). The ends were cut back, 5 bases at V and 4 bases at J, with 19 bases in the middle. The germline gives CDR1 SGHNT, CDR2 YENEEA. There are 16 residues in the CDR3. CDR3 nucleotide sequence: TGTGCCAGCAGCCAGCGAGCGGGAAAGGGGGCAGATACGCAGTATTTT. It codes for CASSQRAGKGADTQYF.

The chain uses TRBV27 and TRBJ1-2; 8 positions agree with TRBD1. Germline V gives CDR1 MNHEY, CDR2 SMNVEV (reference sequence). The V segment lost 5 bases and the J segment 9 bases; nucleotides outside the gene matches: 8. The CDR3 spans 13 residues. CDR3: CASSPGTGSSYTF. The CDR3 coding sequence is TGTGCCAGCAGTCCGGGGACAGGCAGCAGCTACACCTTC.

In its sample, this clone was seen a few times. This chain links TRBV28 with TRBJ2-5, with 11 bases lining up with TRBD2. The CDR3 runs 17 residues. The germline gives CDR1 MDHEN, CDR2 SYDVKM. The trim removed 6 bases at V and 5 bases at J, leaving 14 bases unmatched. CDR3 protein: CASSPSSLAGGAETQYF. The CDR3 DNA reads as TGTGCCAGCAGCCCCTCGAGCCTAGCGGGAGGCGCGGAGACCCAGTACTTC.

The chain uses TRBV7-8 and TRBJ1-2, with D tentatively TRBD1 (5 bases). V lost 4 bases and J 5 bases, leaving 20 bases between the germline ends. The CDR3 spans 16 residues. CDR1 and CDR2 (germline): SGHVS, FQNEAQ. Here the CDR3 DNA reads TGTGCCAGCAGCTCCCGGCGGGACTCTGGCCCGTATGGCTACACCTTC. It is translated as CASSSRRDSGPYGYTF.

The chain combines TRBV7-2 with TRBJ1-5; D remains unclear. The CDR3 totals 15 residues. The germline CDR1 and CDR2 sequences are SGHTA and FQGNSA. Trimming shortened V by 0 bases and J by 3 bases, and 9 bases separated the two germline ends. The CDR3 protein is CASSLASGVNQPQHF. The CDR3 nucleotides are TGTGCCAGCAGCTTAGCATCCGGTGTCAATCAGCCCCAGCATTTT.

In DNA, the CDR3 is TGCAGCGTTGCACGGCAGGCGAATGATGGCTACACCTTC. Its protein product is CSVARQANDGYTF. The chain employs TRBV29-1 and TRBJ1-2; D is undetermined. Per the germline V gene, CDR1 is SQVTM and CDR2 is ANQGSEA. Trimming took 4 bases from V and 6 from J, leaving 15 bases between them. The CDR3 totals 13 residues.

V and J are TRBV27 and TRBJ1-5, with D possibly matching TRBD1 (5 bases). Trimming left V 4 bases short and J 1 base short, with 11 bases between. This CDR3 has 15 amino acids. The germline V gene has CDR1 MNHEY and CDR2 SMNVEV (reference sequence). This CDR3 reads CASSSTGPSNQPQHF. In DNA form, the CDR3 reads TGTGCCAGCAGTTCAACAGGCCCCAGCAATCAGCCCCAGCATTTT.

V usage is TRBV11-2 and J usage is TRBJ2-2; TRBD2 agrees at 11 bases. The CDR3 has 15 amino acids. In germline, CDR1 is SGHAT, CDR2 FQNNGV. Losses at the gene ends were 3 bases for V and 7 bases for J; bases not matched to a gene: 4. In nucleotides, the CDR3 is TGTGCCAGCAGCTTCCTAGCGGGAGGCAGCGGGGAGCTGTTTTTT. Translation gives CASSFLAGGSGELFF.

This rearrangement joins TRBV5-1 to TRBJ2-5; tentatively, D is TRBD1 (7 bases). V lost 0 bases and J 1 base, leaving 13 bases between the germline ends. CDR3 length equals 16 residues. The V gene's germline CDR1 is SGHRS and CDR2 YFSETQ. The CDR3, as DNA: TGCGCCAGCAGCTTGGCTGGGGGGACAGTCCAAGAGACCCAGTACTTC. Translation gives CASSLAGGTVQETQYF.

The chain is built from TRBV27 and TRBJ2-3; TRBD1 agrees at 11 bases. V lost 3 bases to trimming and J lost 5 bases; unmatched junction nucleotides: 4. CDR3 length: 15 amino acids. Germline V gene lookup returns CDR1 MNHEY and CDR2 SMNVEV (reference sequence). CDR3 nucleotide sequence: TGTGCCAGCAGTTTCGGGACAGGGGGTCGAGATACGCAGTATTTT. Its translation: CASSFGTGGRDTQYF.

The chain links TRBV29-1 to TRBJ2-7; TRBD1 is a possible D gene (7 bases). CDR3 length: 13 residues. The germline V gene has CDR1 SQVTM and CDR2 ANQGSEA. V was pared by 1 base and J by 7 bases, with 14 bases between. CDR3 loop: CSVEGDRAGEQYF. The CDR3 DNA is TGCAGCGTTGAAGGAGACAGGGCGGGGGAGCAGTACTTC.

Here the CDR3 DNA reads TGTGCCAGCAAAGGACAGGGGTCCACTGAAGCTTTCTTT. Translated: CASKGQGSTEAFF. V gene TRBV2 combines with J gene TRBJ1-1; 9 nucleotides match TRBD1. V shed 7 bases and J 4 bases; nucleotides not matched to a gene: 4. The CDR3 covers 13 residues. The V gene's germline CDR1 is SNHLY and CDR2 FYNNEI.

The gene calls are TRBV5-4 and TRBJ2-3, with D possibly TRBD2 on 6 matching bases. The germline CDR1 and CDR2 sequences are SGHNT and YYREEE (reference sequence). Trimming stripped 2 bases from V and 7 bases from J, with 14 bases between. The CDR3 sequence is 14 residues long. The CDR3 sequence: CASSFGTGGYTQYF. The CDR3 DNA reads as TGTGCCAGCAGCTTTGGTACTGGGGGGTATACGCAGTATTTT.

The gene calls are TRBV27 and TRBJ1-1; a weak D match, TRBD1 (6 bases). Per the germline V gene, CDR1 is MNHEY and CDR2 is SMNVEV (reference sequence). The V gene lost 6 bases and the J gene lost 11 bases, with 19 bases spanning the gap. There are 13 residues in the CDR3. The CDR3 DNA sequence: TGTGCCAGCAGGGACGTACAGGGTGCTAACGCTTTCTTT. It codes for CASRDVQGANAFF.

CDR3 sequence: CASSSGQDLYEQYF. CDR3 coding DNA: TGTGCCAGCAGCTCGGGACAGGACCTCTACGAGCAGTACTTC. This chain links TRBV7-9 with TRBJ2-7; 8 bases are a match to TRBD1. Germline V gives CDR1 SEHNR, CDR2 FQNEAQ (reference sequence). Trimming cost V 4 bases and J 3 bases; bases outside gene matches: 5. The CDR3 length is 14 residues.

The chain couples TRBV5-5 to TRBJ2-1, with TRBD1 identical over 7 bases. Germline V gene data show CDR1 as SGHKS and CDR2 as YYEKEE (reference sequence). The junction had 5 bases not matched to a gene; V was cut back by 3 bases and J by 5 bases. CDR3 length: 14 residues. This CDR3 is CASSSRDRHNEQFF. DNA of the CDR3: TGTGCCAGCAGCTCCCGGGACAGACACAATGAGCAGTTCTTC.

V usage is TRBV18 and J usage is TRBJ2-3, with 11 bases identical to TRBD1. CDR1 KGHSH and CDR2 LQKENI come from the germline V gene. V dropped 6 bases and J dropped 4; count of bases not matched to a gene: 6. This CDR3 comprises 15 residues. The CDR3 is CASSGQGQGADTQYF. The CDR3 nucleotides are TGTGCCAGCTCGGGACAGGGACAGGGGGCAGATACGCAGTATTTT.

The genes are TRBV7-9 and TRBJ2-3, with D tentatively TRBD2 (6 bases). From germline, CDR1 is SEHNR and CDR2 FQNEAQ (reference sequence). The V and J ends lost 5 bases and 0 bases respectively, with 12 bases between them. This CDR3 has 15 residues. Here the CDR3 reads CASSAGRESTDTQYF. The CDR3 nucleotides are TGTGCCAGCAGCGCGGGGAGAGAAAGCACAGATACGCAGTATTTT.

This sequence joins TRBV10-1 and TRBJ2-7; D is ambiguous. CDR3 length equals 12 residues. CDR1 WNHNN and CDR2 SYGVQD come from the germline V gene (reference sequence). Trimming took 3 bases from V and 3 from J, leaving 6 bases between them. The CDR3 reads CASSDSYYEQYF. In DNA form, the CDR3 reads TGCGCCAGCAGTGACTCTTACTACGAGCAGTACTTC.